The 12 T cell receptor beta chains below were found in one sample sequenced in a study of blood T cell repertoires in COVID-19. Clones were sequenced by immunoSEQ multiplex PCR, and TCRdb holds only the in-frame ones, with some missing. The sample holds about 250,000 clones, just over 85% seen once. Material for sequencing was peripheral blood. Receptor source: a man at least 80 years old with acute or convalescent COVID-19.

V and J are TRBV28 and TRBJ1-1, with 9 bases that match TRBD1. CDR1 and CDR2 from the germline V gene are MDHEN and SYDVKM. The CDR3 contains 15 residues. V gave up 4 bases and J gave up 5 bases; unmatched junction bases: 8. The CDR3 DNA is TGTGCCAGCAGTTCCCCACAGGGGGCAGGGACTGAAGCTTTCTTT. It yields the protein CASSSPQGAGTEAFF.

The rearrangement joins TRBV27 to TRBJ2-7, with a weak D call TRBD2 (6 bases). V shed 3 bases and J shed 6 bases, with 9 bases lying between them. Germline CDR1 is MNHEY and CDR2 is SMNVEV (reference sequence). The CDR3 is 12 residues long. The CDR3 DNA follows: TGTGCCAGCAGTTTCCGGCGGGGCGAGCAGTACTTC. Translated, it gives CASSFRRGEQYF.

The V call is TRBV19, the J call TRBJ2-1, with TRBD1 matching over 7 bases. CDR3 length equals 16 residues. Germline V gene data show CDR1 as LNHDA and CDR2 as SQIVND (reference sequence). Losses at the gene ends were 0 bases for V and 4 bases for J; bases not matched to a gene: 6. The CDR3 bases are TGTGCCAGTAGTATAGAGACAGGGTCGGAATACAATGAGCAGTTCTTC. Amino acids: CASSIETGSEYNEQFF. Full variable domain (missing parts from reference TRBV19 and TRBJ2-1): DGGITQSPKYLFRKEGQNVTLSCEQNLNHDAMYWYRQDPGQGLRLIYYSQIVNDFQKGDIAEGYSVSREKKESFPLTVTSAQKNPTAFYLCASSIETGSEYNEQFFGPGTRLTVL.

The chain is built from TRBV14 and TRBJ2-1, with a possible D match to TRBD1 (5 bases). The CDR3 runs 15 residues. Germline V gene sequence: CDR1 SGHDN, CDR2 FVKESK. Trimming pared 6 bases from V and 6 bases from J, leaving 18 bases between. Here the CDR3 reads CASSKNRLGSNEQFF. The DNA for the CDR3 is TGTGCCAGCAGTAAGAACAGGCTAGGGTCCAATGAGCAGTTCTTC. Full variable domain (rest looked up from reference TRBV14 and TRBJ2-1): EAGVTQFPSHSVIEKGQTVTLRCDPISGHDNLYWYRRVMGKEIKFLLHFVKESKQDESGMPNNRFLAERTGGTYSTLKVQPAELEDSGVYFCASSKNRLGSNEQFFGPGTRLTVL.

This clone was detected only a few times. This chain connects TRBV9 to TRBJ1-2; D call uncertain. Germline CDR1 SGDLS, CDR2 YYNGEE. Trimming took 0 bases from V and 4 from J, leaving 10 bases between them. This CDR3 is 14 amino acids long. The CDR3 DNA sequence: TGTGCCAGCAGCGTAGATTCGGGAGTCTATGGCTACACCTTC. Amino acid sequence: CASSVDSGVYGYTF.

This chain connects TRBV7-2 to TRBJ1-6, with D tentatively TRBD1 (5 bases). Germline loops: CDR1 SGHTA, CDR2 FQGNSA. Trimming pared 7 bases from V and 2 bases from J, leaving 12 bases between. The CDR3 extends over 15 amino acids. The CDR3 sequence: CASTGGFTYNSPLHF. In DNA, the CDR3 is TGTGCCAGCACTGGGGGGTTCACCTATAATTCACCCCTCCACTTT. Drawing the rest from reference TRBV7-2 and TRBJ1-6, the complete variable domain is GAGVSQSPSNKVTEKGKDVELRCDPISGHTALYWYRQSLGQGLEFLIYFQGNSAPDKSGLPSDRFSAERTGGSVSTLTIQRTQQEDSAVYLCASTGGFTYNSPLHFGNGTRLTVT.

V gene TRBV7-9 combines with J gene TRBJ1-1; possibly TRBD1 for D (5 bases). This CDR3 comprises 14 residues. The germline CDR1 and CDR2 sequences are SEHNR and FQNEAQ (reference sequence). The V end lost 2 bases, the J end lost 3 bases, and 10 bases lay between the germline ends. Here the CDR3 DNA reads TGTGCCAGCAGCTTAACAGGCGCGGACACTGAAGCTTTCTTT. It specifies CASSLTGADTEAFF.

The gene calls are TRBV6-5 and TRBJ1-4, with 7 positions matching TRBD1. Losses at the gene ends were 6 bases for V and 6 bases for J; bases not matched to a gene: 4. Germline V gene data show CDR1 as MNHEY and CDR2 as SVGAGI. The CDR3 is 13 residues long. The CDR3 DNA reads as TGTGCCAGCAGATGGACAGGCCATGAAAAACTGTTTTTT. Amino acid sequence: CASRWTGHEKLFF.

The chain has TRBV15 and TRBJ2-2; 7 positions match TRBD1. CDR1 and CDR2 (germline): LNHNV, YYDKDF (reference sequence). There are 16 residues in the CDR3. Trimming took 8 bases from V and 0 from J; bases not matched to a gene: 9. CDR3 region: CATLDRRTANTGELFF. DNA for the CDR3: TGTGCCACCTTGGACAGGCGGACCGCGAACACCGGGGAGCTGTTTTTT.

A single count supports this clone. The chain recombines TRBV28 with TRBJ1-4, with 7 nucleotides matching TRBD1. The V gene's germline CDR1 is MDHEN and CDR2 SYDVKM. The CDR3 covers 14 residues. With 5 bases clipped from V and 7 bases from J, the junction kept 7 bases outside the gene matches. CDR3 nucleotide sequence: TGTGCCAGCAGTCCCCCAGGGGGAACTGAAAAACTGTTTTTT. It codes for CASSPPGGTEKLFF.

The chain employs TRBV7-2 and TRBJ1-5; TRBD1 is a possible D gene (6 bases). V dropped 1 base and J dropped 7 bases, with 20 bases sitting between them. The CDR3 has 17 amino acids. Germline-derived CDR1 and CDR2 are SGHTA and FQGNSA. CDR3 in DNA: TGTGCCAGCAGCTTAGGAGCGGGGGCAGGGCCTCAGCAGCCCCAGCATTTT. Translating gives CASSLGAGAGPQQPQHF.

The CDR3 region is CASSEIRGETQYF. The CDR3 nucleotides read TGTGCCAGCAGTGAAATACGGGGAGAGACCCAGTACTTC. The rearrangement uses TRBV6-1 and TRBJ2-5; TRBD2 is a possible D gene (5 bases). V was pared by 2 bases and J by 4 bases, with 8 bases between. The CDR3 runs 13 residues. Germline assignment: CDR1 MNHNS and CDR2 SASEGT.